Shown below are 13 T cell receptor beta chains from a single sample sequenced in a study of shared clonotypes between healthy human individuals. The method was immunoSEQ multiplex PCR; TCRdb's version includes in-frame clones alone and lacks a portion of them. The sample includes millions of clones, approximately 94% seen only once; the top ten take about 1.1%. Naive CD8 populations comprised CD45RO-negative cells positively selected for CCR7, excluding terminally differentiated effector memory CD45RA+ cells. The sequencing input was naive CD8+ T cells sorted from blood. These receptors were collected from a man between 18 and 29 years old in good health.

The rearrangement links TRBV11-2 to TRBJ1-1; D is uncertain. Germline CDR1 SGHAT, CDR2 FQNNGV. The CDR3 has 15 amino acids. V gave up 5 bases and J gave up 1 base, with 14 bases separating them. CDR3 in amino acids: CASSRPVVSNTEAFF. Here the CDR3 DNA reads TGTGCCAGCAGCCGTCCGGTTGTCTCGAACACTGAAGCTTTCTTT.

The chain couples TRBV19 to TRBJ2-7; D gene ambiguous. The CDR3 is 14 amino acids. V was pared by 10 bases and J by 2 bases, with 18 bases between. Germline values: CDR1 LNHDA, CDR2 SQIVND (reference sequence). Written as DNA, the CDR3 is TGTGCCACCCTTAGCCTGGAGAACGCCTACGAGCAGTACTTC. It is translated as CATLSLENAYEQYF. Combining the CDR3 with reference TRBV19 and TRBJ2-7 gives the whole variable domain DGGITQSPKYLFRKEGQNVTLSCEQNLNHDAMYWYRQDPGQGLRLIYYSQIVNDFQKGDIAEGYSVSREKKESFPLTVTSAQKNPTAFYLCATLSLENAYEQYFGPGTRLTVT.

The DNA for the CDR3 is TGCGCCAGCAGCCAAGTGGGGATTGAGCAGTTCTTC. Protein sequence: CASSQVGIEQFF. J is TRBJ2-1 and V is TRBV4-1; D unclear. The germline V gene encodes CDR1 MGHRA and CDR2 YSYEKL. Between the trimmed V and J ends, which lost 1 base and 9 bases, there was a span of 7 bases. This CDR3 is built from 12 residues.

In DNA, the CDR3 is TGCGCCAGCAGCCAAGTTCTAGCGGGAGAGGGCACAGATACGCAGTATTTT. This gives the protein CASSQVLAGEGTDTQYF. V is TRBV4-3 and J is TRBJ2-3, with 10 nucleotides matching TRBD2. Germline lookup yields CDR1 LGHNA and CDR2 YSLEER. V shed 1 base and J 1 base; nucleotides not matched to a gene: 5. This CDR3 region has 17 residues.

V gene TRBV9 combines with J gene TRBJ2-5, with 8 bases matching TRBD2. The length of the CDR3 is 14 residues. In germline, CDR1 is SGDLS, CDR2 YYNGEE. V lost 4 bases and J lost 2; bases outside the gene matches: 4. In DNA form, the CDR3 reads TGTGCCAGCAGCCTGCGGGGGGAACAAGAGACCCAGTACTTC. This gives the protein CASSLRGEQETQYF.

In DNA form, the CDR3 reads TGTGCCAGCCTCCCTGGGGTGGGAGAGACCCAGTACTTC. Residues: CASLPGVGETQYF. The chain uses TRBV6-6 and TRBJ2-5; unclear D gene. The CDR3 covers 13 residues. The V gene's germline CDR1 is MNHNY and CDR2 SVGAGI (reference sequence). Trimming cost V 8 bases and J 4 bases, with 14 bases left between them.

This chain's CDR3 is CASSLEGGNLYNEQFF. The CDR3 nucleotides read TGCGCCAGCAGCTTAGAGGGGGGGAACCTCTACAATGAGCAGTTCTTC. V gene TRBV4-1 combines with J gene TRBJ2-1; tentative D call: TRBD2 (7 bases). Trimming took 5 bases from V and 3 from J, leaving 17 bases between them. Germline V gene sequence: CDR1 MGHRA, CDR2 YSYEKL. The CDR3 contains 16 residues.

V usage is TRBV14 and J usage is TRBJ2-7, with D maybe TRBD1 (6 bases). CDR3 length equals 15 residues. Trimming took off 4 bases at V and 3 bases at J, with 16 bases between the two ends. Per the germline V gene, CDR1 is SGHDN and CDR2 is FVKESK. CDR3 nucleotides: TGTGCCAGCAGCCCCTGGACAGCCAAAGGCTACGAGCAGTACTTC. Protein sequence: CASSPWTAKGYEQYF.

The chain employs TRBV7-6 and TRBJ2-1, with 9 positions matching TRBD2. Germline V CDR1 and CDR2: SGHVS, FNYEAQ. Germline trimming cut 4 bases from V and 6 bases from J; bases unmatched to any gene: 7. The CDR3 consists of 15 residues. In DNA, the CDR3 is TGTGCCAGCAGCTCTGTAGCGGGAGCTGGCAATGAGCAGTTCTTC. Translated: CASSSVAGAGNEQFF.

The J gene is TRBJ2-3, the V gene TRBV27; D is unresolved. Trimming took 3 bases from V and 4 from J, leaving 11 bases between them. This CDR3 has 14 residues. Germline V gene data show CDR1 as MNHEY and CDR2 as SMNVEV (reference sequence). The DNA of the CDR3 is TGTGCCAGCAGTTTTATCCCACACTCAGATACGCAGTATTTT. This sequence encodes CASSFIPHSDTQYF.

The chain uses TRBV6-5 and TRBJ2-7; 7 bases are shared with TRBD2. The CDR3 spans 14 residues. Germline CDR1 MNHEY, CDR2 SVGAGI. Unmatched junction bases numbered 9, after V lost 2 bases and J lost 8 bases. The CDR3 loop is CASSYPDGRGKQYF. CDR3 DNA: TGTGCCAGCAGTTACCCAGATGGGAGGGGCAAGCAGTACTTC.

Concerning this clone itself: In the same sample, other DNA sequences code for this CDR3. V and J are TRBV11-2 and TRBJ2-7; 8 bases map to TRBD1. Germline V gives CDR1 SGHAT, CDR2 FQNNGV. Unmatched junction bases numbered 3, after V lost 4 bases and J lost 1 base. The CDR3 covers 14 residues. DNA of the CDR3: TGTGCCAGCAGCTGGGGGACAGGATCCTACGAGCAGTACTTC. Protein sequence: CASSWGTGSYEQYF.

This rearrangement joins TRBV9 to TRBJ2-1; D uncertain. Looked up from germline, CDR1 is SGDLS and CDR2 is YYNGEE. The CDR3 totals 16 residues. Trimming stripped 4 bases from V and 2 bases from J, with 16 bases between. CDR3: CASSHLGNPTYNEQFF. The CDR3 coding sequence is TGTGCCAGCAGCCATTTAGGGAACCCCACCTACAATGAGCAGTTCTTC.